Below are 8 T cell receptor beta chains sequenced from a single sample in a study of OX40 agonist ivuxolimab in advanced cancers. The method was the immunoSEQ multiplex PCR assay. TCRdb took this table from immuneACCESS and kept in-frame rearrangements with V and J called. Such tables lack part of the clones; where checked against another copy, unresolved V genes explain under half of the gap, and the rest is unexplained. The sample has about 53,000 clones on record, roughly nine tenths of them singletons. Together, the top ten hold about a tenth of the sample. This sample comprised CD4+ or CD8+ T cells sorted from blood, obtained in a trial of the OX40 agonist ivuxolimab. The source is an adult with an advanced solid tumor such as melanoma, head and neck, liver or kidney cancer.

This sequence joins TRBV28 and TRBJ2-2, with 9 bases aligning to TRBD1. The CDR3 has 16 amino acids. J was trimmed by 6 bases and V by 5 bases; bases with no gene match: 10. Germline values: CDR1 MDHEN, CDR2 SYDVKM. The CDR3 loop reads CASSIPAQGASGELFF. The CDR3 region has the DNA TGTGCCAGCAGTATTCCGGCACAGGGGGCTTCCGGGGAGCTGTTTTTT.

This clone was observed a single time. The chain recombines TRBV6-6 with TRBJ2-1; D remains unclear. The CDR3 has 13 residues. Germline V gene sequence: CDR1 MNHNY, CDR2 SVGAGI (reference sequence). Trimming pared 5 bases from V and 4 bases from J, leaving 9 bases between. The CDR3 nucleotides are TGTGCCAGCAGTGTGTCTGGGTACAATGAGCAGTTCTTC. Residues: CASSVSGYNEQFF.

This chain links TRBV7-6 with TRBJ2-3; maybe TRBD2 (6 bases). V lost 5 bases and J 1 base, leaving 16 bases between the germline ends. This CDR3 region has 16 residues. Germline V gene lookup returns CDR1 SGHVS and CDR2 FNYEAQ. The CDR3 region is CASSARDFGGTDTQYF. The CDR3 nucleotides are TGTGCCAGCAGCGCCCGGGACTTTGGGGGCACAGATACGCAGTATTTT.

The chain couples TRBV28 to TRBJ2-7; D might be TRBD1 (6 bases). V gave up 5 bases and J gave up 7 bases, with 24 bases separating them. The CDR3 loop spans 16 amino acids. The V gene's germline CDR1 is MDHEN and CDR2 SYDVKM. The CDR3 nucleotides are TGTGCCAGCAGTGGACGGGATACAGGGCCCTTCGAGGAGCAGTACTTC. Its translation is CASSGRDTGPFEEQYF.

J is TRBJ2-3 and V is TRBV7-2, with 14 bases lining up with TRBD2. After removal of 5 bases from V and 4 bases from J, the junction contained 5 bases not matched to a gene. CDR3 length: 16 residues. Germline lookup yields CDR1 SGHTA and CDR2 FQGNSA. CDR3 DNA sequence: TGTGCCAGCAGCCCACGGACTAGCGGGGGGCCAGATACGCAGTATTTT. It codes for CASSPRTSGGPDTQYF.

V is TRBV9 and J is TRBJ2-1; D possibly corresponds to TRBD1 (6 bases). The germline V gene encodes CDR1 SGDLS and CDR2 YYNGEE. The V end was cut by 4 bases, the J end by 4 bases, with 15 bases between. The CDR3 is 15 residues long. CDR3 coding DNA: TGTGCCAGCAGCAAGGGGACATCCCCTTACAATGAGCAGTTCTTC. It translates to CASSKGTSPYNEQFF.

V and J are TRBV28 and TRBJ2-2, with 9 bases matching TRBD2. The germline V gene has CDR1 MDHEN and CDR2 SYDVKM. The CDR3 is made up of 15 amino acids. Unmatched junction bases numbered 7, after V lost 8 bases and J lost 3 bases. As DNA, the CDR3 is TGTGCCAGCCGTCCCTTAGCGGGAGACACCGGGGAGCTGTTTTTT. Residues: CASRPLAGDTGELFF.

J is TRBJ1-2 and V is TRBV6-6, with TRBD1 identical over 8 bases. The V gene's germline CDR1 is MNHNY and CDR2 SVGAGI (reference sequence). The trim removed 7 bases at V and 7 bases at J, leaving 8 bases unmatched. The CDR3 totals 13 residues. CDR3 region: CASIGQGYSGYTF. CDR3 sequence (DNA): TGTGCCAGCATAGGACAGGGATACTCTGGCTACACCTTC.